The rows below give T cell receptor beta chains drawn from one sample of a study of blood T cell repertoires in COVID-19. Clones were read by immunoSEQ multiplex PCR, and TCRdb kept only the in-frame ones, dropping some. Found here are about 270,000 clones, 82% of them singletons; the top ten hold roughly 3%. The sequenced sample was peripheral blood. Receptors were obtained from a woman aged 18-35 years with acute or convalescent COVID-19. The CDR3 runs from the conserved cysteine through the conserved F or W. Each record gives: clone size, D gene, J gene, V gene, CDR3 protein, CDR3 DNA. The D gene is left open where the match is weak. Not every row has a clone size; where given, it reads once, few, many or a size class.

size: -; D: -; J: TRBJ1-1; V: TRBV6-5; CDR3: CASSYRQDAGAFF; DNA: TGTGCCAGCAGTTATAGACAGGACGCTGGAGCTTTCTTT
size: -; D: -; J: TRBJ2-7; V: TRBV5-6; CDR3: CASSLGGYEQYF; DNA: TGTGCCAGCAGCTTGGGCGGCTACGAGCAGTACTTC
size: -; D: -; J: TRBJ1-4; V: TRBV11-2; CDR3: CASSLGVAGSNEKLFF; DNA: TGTGCCAGCAGCTTAGGCGTGGCAGGCTCTAATGAAAAACTGTTTTTT
size: few; D: -; J: TRBJ2-7; V: TRBV5-6; CDR3: CASSLTEYEQYF; DNA: TGTGCCAGCAGCTTGACTGAGTACGAGCAGTACTTC
size: -; D: -; J: TRBJ1-1; V: TRBV28; CDR3: CASSFAGEAFF; DNA: TGTGCCAGCAGTTTTGCTGGGGAGGCTTTCTTT
size: -; D: TRBD1; J: TRBJ1-6; V: TRBV5-6; CDR3: CASSFGQGLSPLHF; DNA: TGTGCCAGCAGCTTTGGACAGGGTCTTTCACCCCTCCACTTT
size: -; D: TRBD2; J: TRBJ2-5; V: TRBV18; CDR3: CASSPRRGETQYF; DNA: TGTGCCAGCTCACCACGGCGGGGGGAGACCCAGTACTTC
size: few; D: TRBD1; J: TRBJ2-2; V: TRBV5-1; CDR3: CASSSGQRNTGELFF; DNA: TGCGCCAGCAGCTCGGGACAGAGGAACACCGGGGAGCTGTTTTTT
size: -; D: -; J: TRBJ2-3; V: TRBV3-1/TRBV3-2; CDR3: CASSQGSLLQDTQYF; DNA: TGTGCCAGCAGCCAAGGGTCTCTCTTGCAGGATACGCAGTATTTT
size: -; D: TRBD1; J: TRBJ1-6; V: TRBV5-1; CDR3: CASSLVVQGGSPLHF; DNA: TGCGCCAGCAGCTTGGTAGTACAGGGGGGCTCACCCCTCCACTTT
size: few; D: TRBD1; J: TRBJ2-2; V: TRBV7-6; CDR3: CASSRTGTNTGELFF; DNA: TGTGCCAGCAGCCGGACAGGGACGAACACCGGGGAGCTGTTTTTT
size: -; D: -; J: TRBJ2-7; V: TRBV21-1; CDR3: CASSPRTGEGKSYEQYF; DNA: TGTGCCAGCAGCCCGCGGACAGGCGAGGGAAAATCCTACGAGCAGTACTTC